The sample holds a few counts of the clone carrying this TCR beta chain. TCR beta CDR3 region amplification was performed from RNA transcripts. Using the HTBI primer set, a first-round RT-PCR was run on the TCR CDR3. TCRdb recomputed calls from the multiplex PCR reads with MiXCR, one row per CDR3 protein. The top ten hold over 8% of the sample, which has hundreds of thousands of distinct CDR3 sequences, more than 30% seen once. Graves' hyperthyroidism qualified as stable when ophthalmopathy did not progress within 18 months. Each patient was aged 18 to 65 and had newly diagnosed hyperthyroidism of under 2 months' duration. Pregnant or lactating patients were excluded, as were those with uncontrolled infection or other autoimmune disease. Orbital computed tomography, thyroid ultrasound, serum thyroxine and TRAb, and clinical symptoms together informed the diagnoses. V lost 1 base, J lost 0 bases, and 7 bases stayed unmatched. Germline V gene data show CDR1 as MGHRA and CDR2 as YSYEKL. The CDR3 is made up of 17 amino acids.

The sample is drawn from a study of T cells in Graves' hyperthyroidism and ophthalmopathy. The receptor comes from a man aged 18 to 35 with Graves' hyperthyroidism. Sample: blood. The gene calls are TRBV4-1 and TRBJ1-2; 8 bases line up with TRBD1. CDR3 loop: CASSQGTGWGANYGYTF. The CDR3 nucleotides are TGCGCCAGCAGCCAAGGGACAGGGTGGGGAGCTAACTATGGCTACACCTTC.